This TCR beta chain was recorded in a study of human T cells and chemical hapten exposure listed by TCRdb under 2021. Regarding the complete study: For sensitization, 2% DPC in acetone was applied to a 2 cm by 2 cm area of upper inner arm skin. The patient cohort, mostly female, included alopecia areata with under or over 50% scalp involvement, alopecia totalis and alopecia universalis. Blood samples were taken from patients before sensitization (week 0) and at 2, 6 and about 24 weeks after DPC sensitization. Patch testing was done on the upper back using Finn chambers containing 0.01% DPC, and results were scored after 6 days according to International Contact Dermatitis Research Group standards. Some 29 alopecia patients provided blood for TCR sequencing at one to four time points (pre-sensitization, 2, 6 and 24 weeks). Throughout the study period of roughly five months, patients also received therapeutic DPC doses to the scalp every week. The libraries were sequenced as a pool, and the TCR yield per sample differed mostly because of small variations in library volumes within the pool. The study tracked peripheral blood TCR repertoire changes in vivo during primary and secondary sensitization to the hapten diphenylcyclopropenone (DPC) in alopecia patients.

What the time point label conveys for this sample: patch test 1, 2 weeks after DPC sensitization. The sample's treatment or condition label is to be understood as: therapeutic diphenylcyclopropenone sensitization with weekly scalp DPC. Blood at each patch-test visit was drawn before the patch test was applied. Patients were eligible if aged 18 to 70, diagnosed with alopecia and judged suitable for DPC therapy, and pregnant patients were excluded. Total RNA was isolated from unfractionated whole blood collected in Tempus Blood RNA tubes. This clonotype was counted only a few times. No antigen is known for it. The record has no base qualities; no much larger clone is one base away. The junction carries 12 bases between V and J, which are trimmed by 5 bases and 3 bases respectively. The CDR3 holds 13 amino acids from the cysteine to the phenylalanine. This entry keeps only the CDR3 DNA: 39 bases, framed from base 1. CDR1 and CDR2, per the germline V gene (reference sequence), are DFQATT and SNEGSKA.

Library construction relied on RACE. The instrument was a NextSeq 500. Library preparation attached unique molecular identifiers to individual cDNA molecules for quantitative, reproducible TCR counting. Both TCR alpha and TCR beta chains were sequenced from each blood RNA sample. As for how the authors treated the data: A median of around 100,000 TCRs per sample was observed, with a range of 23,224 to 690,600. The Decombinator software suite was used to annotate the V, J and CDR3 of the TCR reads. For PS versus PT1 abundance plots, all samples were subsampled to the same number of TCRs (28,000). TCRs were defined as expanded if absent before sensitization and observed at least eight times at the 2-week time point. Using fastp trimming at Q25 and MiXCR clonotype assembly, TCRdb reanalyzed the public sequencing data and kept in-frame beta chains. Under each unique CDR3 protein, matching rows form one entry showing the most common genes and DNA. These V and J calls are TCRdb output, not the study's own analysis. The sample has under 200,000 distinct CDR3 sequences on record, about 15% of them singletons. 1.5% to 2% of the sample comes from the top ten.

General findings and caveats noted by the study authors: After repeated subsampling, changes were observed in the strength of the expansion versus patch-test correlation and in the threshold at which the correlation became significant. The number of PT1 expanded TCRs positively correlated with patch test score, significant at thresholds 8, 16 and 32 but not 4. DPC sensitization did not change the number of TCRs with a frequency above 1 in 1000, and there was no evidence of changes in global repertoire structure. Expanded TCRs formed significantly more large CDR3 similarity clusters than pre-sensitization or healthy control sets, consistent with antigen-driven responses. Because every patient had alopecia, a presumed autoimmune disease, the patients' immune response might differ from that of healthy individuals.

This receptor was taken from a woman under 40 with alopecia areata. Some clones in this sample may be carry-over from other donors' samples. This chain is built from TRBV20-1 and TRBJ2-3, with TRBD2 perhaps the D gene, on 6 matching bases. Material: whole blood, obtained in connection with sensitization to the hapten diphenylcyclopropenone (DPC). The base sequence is TGCAGTGCTCCGAGCGGGTTAACAGATACGCAGTATTTT. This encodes CSAPSGLTDTQYF.